This TCR beta chain was profiled in a study of shared clonotypes between healthy human individuals. Germline CDR1 is MNHEY and CDR2 is SMNVEV (reference sequence). The CDR3 has 13 residues. V shed 6 bases and J shed 2 bases, with 10 bases lying between them. Study-wide points: Only blood underwent sampling, and tissue repertoires likely differ. Naive subsets tended to show greater estimated richness than memory subsets.

Here immunoSEQ multiplex PCR was the method, and the copy in TCRdb shows in-frame clones only, minus some. The table has tens of thousands of clones, 60% to 70% seen once. As for this clone: Its target is not known.

This TCR came from a man aged 30 to 45 in good health. Sequenced input: memory CD8+ T cells sorted from blood. Subset denoted: CD45RO+ cells pooled with CCR7-negative TemRA cells. The chain joins TRBV27 to TRBJ2-5; D might be TRBD1 (5 bases). Here the CDR3 DNA reads TGTGCCAGCAGGCCGACAGAACAAGAGACCCAGTACTTC. Residues: CASRPTEQETQYF.